This passage covers 8 T cell receptor beta chains from one sample sequenced in a study of T cells in Graves' hyperthyroidism and ophthalmopathy. RNA transcripts gave rise to amplified TCR beta CDR3 regions. TCR CDR3 underwent first-round RT-PCR with the HTBI primer set. TCRdb passed the multiplex PCR reads through MiXCR, listing each CDR3 protein once. The sample consists of over 500,000 distinct CDR3 sequences, about 15% of them appearing once. The sample comprised blood. All receptors derive from a woman aged 18-35 years with Graves' ophthalmopathy.

V and J are TRBV28 and TRBJ2-1, with 8 bases matching TRBD2. The trim removed 4 bases at V and 2 bases at J, leaving 4 bases unmatched. This CDR3 spans 15 amino acids. CDR1 MDHEN and CDR2 SYDVKM come from the germline V gene. The CDR3 sequence: CASSSRGATYNEQFF. The CDR3 DNA sequence: TGTGCCAGCAGTTCGCGGGGGGCAACCTACAATGAGCAGTTCTTC.

The V call is TRBV4-1, the J call TRBJ1-5; 7 nucleotides line up with TRBD1. Per the germline V gene, CDR1 is MGHRA and CDR2 is YSYEKL. The CDR3 is made up of 17 amino acids. V was clipped by 0 bases and J by 3 bases; unmatched bases: 8. This CDR3 reads CASSQDYWDRTNQPQHF. The CDR3 nucleotides read TGCGCCAGCAGCCAAGATTATTGGGACAGAACCAATCAGCCCCAGCATTTT.

This clonotype was observed at least ten times. The rearrangement uses TRBV11-2 and TRBJ2-1; TRBD2 matches 9 bases. Trimming took 0 bases from V and 9 from J; bases not matched to a gene: 21. Germline V gives CDR1 SGHAT, CDR2 FQNNGV. This CDR3 has 20 amino acids. The DNA for the CDR3 is TGTGCCAGCAGCTTAGAAGCGGGAGGCCGCTCCTCCTCTTTACGTGGTGAGCAGTTCTTC. Encoded protein: CASSLEAGGRSSSLRGEQFF.

This clonotype was seen repeatedly, ten times or more. J is TRBJ1-2 and V is TRBV27; 8 bases fit TRBD1. V lost 1 base, J lost 4 bases, and 8 bases stayed unmatched. This CDR3 is 16 amino acids long. Germline CDR1 and CDR2: MNHEY and SMNVEV (reference sequence). The CDR3 loop is CASSLFAGGAFYGYTF. The CDR3 DNA reads as TGTGCCAGCAGTTTATTTGCAGGGGGCGCATTCTATGGCTACACCTTC.

This clonotype was seen many times. This chain connects TRBV20-1 to TRBJ1-2; 7 positions agree with TRBD1. This CDR3 region has 15 residues. The germline V gene encodes CDR1 DFQATT and CDR2 SNEGSKA (reference sequence). V was clipped by 5 bases and J by 6 bases; unmatched bases: 15. The CDR3 loop is CSAGSRRAGGDGYTF. CDR3 sequence (DNA): TGCAGTGCTGGGAGTCGAAGGGCAGGGGGGGATGGCTACACCTTC.

This clonotype was detected a few times. The chain is built from TRBV28 and TRBJ2-2; 8 bases map to TRBD2. J gave up 6 bases and V 3 bases, and 6 bases lay outside the gene matches. This CDR3 region has 15 residues. Germline CDR1 reads MDHEN; CDR2 reads SYDVKM. As DNA, the CDR3 is TGTGCCAGCAGTTTTCTCGGGGGGGGGCCCGGGGAGCTGTTTTTT. It codes for CASSFLGGGPGELFF.

This chain links TRBV5-5 with TRBJ2-5; 11 nucleotides agree with TRBD2. The CDR3 covers 17 residues. Germline lookup yields CDR1 SGHKS and CDR2 YYEKEE (reference sequence). V gave up 4 bases and J gave up 1 base; unmatched junction bases: 9. CDR3 amino acids: CASSPPSGTSGQETQYF. DNA for the CDR3: TGTGCCAGCAGCCCACCATCCGGGACTAGCGGCCAAGAGACCCAGTACTTC.

J is TRBJ2-1 and V is TRBV15, with D possibly matching TRBD2 (5 bases). This CDR3 has 15 residues. The germline V gene has CDR1 LNHNV and CDR2 YYDKDF (reference sequence). V lost 1 base, J lost 2 bases, and 9 bases lay in between. The CDR3 is CATSRARETYNEQFF. As DNA, the CDR3 is TGTGCCACCAGCAGAGCTAGGGAGACCTACAATGAGCAGTTCTTC. Looking up the rest from reference TRBV15 and TRBJ2-1 gives the full variable domain: DAMVIQNPRYQVTQFGKPVTLSCSQTLNHNVMYWYQQKSSQAPKLLFHYYDKDFNNEADTPDNFQSRRPNTSFCFLDIRSPGLGDTAMYLCATSRARETYNEQFFGPGTRLTVL.